This TCR beta chain appears in the sequencing data of a study of cytomegalovirus exposure and HLA in healthy donors. Whole-study context: A prior analysis found roughly 100 million unique TCR beta sequences from around 180 million T cells. Whole-study findings and limits: A list of about 160 TCR beta chains associated with cytomegalovirus was given. A later analysis found most CMV-associated TCR beta chains apparently HLA-restricted. A later analysis showed TCR association rates differing by HLA locus, peaking at DRB1 and lowest at HLA-C.

The study ran its PCR with 60 Vbeta and 13 Jbeta primers. TCRdb's copy holds only in-frame clones and misses some; the assay was immunoSEQ multiplex PCR. The sample contains about 92,000 clones, more than 65% of which appear only once. As concerns this clone: Its antigen is undetermined.

The sequence came from a girl aged 2-10 years in good health and CMV-seropositive. Sequencing input: PBMCs.

Here the CDR3 reads CAWAQTDTQYF. The CDR3 DNA reads TGTGCCTGGGCACAGACAGATACGCAGTATTTT. V and J are TRBV30 and TRBJ2-3; no definite D call. Trimming took off 5 bases at V and 3 bases at J, with 6 bases between the two ends. This CDR3 is 11 amino acids long. The germline V gene encodes CDR1 GTSNPN and CDR2 SVGIG (reference sequence).